These T cell receptor beta chains were read from a single sample in a study of early T cells in non-severe SARS-CoV-2 infection. Each CDR3 protein is one row after TCRdb ran MiXCR on the 5' RACE reads. The sample comprises about 72,000 distinct CDR3 sequences, 9.5% to 13% of which are singletons, and 6% to 8% rests with the top ten. Sequencing was performed on whole blood, taken at baseline. The origin of the receptors is an adult who was a healthcare worker with PCR-confirmed SARS-CoV-2 infection or an uninfected control (not recorded which). Each CDR3 is given without its conserved first and last residue. The order of the fields is CDR3 protein, V gene, clone size. Size is stated for part of the rows, as once, few or many counts, or as a class when the clone is expanded.

CDR3 protein: ASSSSTGQETQY; V gene: TRBV27; clone size: -
CDR3 protein: ASSEALPGGADTQY; V gene: TRBV2; clone size: many
CDR3 protein: AIGLAGDSYEQY; V gene: TRBV10-3; clone size: many
CDR3 protein: ASSQESQDRQGTGELF; V gene: TRBV14; clone size: many
CDR3 protein: ASSISGTSGQETQY; V gene: TRBV19; clone size: many
CDR3 protein: ASRVSWGNNQPQH; V gene: TRBV6-5; clone size: many
CDR3 protein: ASSYNPYGTGESDEQY; V gene: TRBV5-1; clone size: many
CDR3 protein: ASSLAWGRGSYEQY; V gene: TRBV12-3/TRBV12-4; clone size: many
CDR3 protein: AWSTLGGNSPLH; V gene: TRBV30; clone size: few
CDR3 protein: ASSLDLASGENGELF; V gene: TRBV7-7; clone size: few
CDR3 protein: ASSQTGTNYGYT; V gene: TRBV4-3; clone size: -
CDR3 protein: ASSSLQREVPEAF; V gene: TRBV5-1; clone size: few